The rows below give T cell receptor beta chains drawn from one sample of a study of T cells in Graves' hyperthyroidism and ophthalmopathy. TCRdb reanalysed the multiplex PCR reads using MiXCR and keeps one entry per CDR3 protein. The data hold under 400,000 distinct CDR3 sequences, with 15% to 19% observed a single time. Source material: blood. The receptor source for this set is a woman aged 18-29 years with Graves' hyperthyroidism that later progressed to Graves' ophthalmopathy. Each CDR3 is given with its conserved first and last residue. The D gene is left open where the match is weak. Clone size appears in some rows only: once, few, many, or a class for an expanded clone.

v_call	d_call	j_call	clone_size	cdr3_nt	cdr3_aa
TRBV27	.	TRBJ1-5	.	TGTGCCAGCAGGCGGGTAGGTCAGCCCCAGCATTTT	CASRRVGQPQHF
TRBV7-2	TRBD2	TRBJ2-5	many	TGTGCCAGCAGCTTAGCGGGAGGGCCTCAGACCCAGTACTTC	CASSLAGGPQTQYF
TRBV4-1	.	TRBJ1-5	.	TGCGCCAGCAGCCAAGAAGGGCAGGGGAGCAATCAGCCCCAGCATTTT	CASSQEGQGSNQPQHF
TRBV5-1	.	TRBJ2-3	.	TGCGCCAGCAGCTCCCTGGGGTGGGATACGCAGTATTTT	CASSSLGWDTQYF
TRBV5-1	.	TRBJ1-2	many	TGCGCCAGCAGCGTCTCACAGGGTAGCTATGGCTACACCTTC	CASSVSQGSYGYTF
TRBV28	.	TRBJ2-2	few	TGTGCCAGCAGTTTACCCGGTTCCCCCTCGAACACCGGGGAGCTGTTTTTT	CASSLPGSPSNTGELFF
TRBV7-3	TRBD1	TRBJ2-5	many	TGTGCCAGCAGCTACGGGACAGGGGGACAAGAGACCCAGTACTTC	CASSYGTGGQETQYF
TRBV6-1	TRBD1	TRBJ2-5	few	TGTGCCAGCAGTCTGGACAGGGGGTCAGGGACCCAGTACTTC	CASSLDRGSGTQYF
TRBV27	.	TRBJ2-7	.	TGTGCCAGCAGTTTTTTTGGCGGCGAGCAGTACTTC	CASSFFGGEQYF
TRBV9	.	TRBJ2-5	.	TGTGCCAGCAGCGTAGATCCCCAGGGGATAGGCCAAGAGACCCAGTACTTC	CASSVDPQGIGQETQYF
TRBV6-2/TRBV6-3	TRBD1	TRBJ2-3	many	TGTGCCAGCAGGCGACCGGGACAGGGGGCAGATACGCAGTATTTT	CASRRPGQGADTQYF
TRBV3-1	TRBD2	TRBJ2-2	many	TGTGCCAGCAGCCAATCGCGGGAGCGCGGGGAGCTGTTTTTT	CASSQSRERGELFF
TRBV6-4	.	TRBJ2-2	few	TGTGCCAGCAGTGACTCCTCGACCGGGGAGCTGTTTTTT	CASSDSSTGELFF
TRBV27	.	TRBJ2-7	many	TGTGCCAGCACCCTGACTAGTTTCGGTCCCTACGAGCAGTACTTC	CASTLTSFGPYEQYF
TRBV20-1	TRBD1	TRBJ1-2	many	TGCAGTTCATATTCCGGACAGGAACCTGGCTACACCTTC	CSSYSGQEPGYTF
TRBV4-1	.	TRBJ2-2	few	TGCGCCAGCAGCCACAATGAATGGGGGAAGAGCGGGGAGCTGTTTTTT	CASSHNEWGKSGELFF
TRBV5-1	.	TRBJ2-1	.	TGCGCCAGCAGCTTGGGACAGTTGTTTGAGCAGTTCTTC	CASSLGQLFEQFF
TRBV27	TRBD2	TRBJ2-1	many	TGTGCCAGCAGTTTTGGGGGGAGGGCCAGGAATGAGCAGTTCTTC	CASSFGGRARNEQFF
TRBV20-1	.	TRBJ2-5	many	TGCAGTGGAACAGAAGAGACCCAGTACTTC	CSGTEETQYF
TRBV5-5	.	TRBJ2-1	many	TGTGCCAGCAGCTTGTACTTCGGGAGCTCCTACAATGAGCAGTTCTTC	CASSLYFGSSYNEQFF
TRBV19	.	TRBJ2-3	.	TGTGCCAGTAGTATAGTCCCCTCAGATACGCAGTATTTT	CASSIVPSDTQYF
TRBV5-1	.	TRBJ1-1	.	TGCGCCAGCAGCTTGGGGGGACCCGGCGACACTGAAGCTTTCTTT	CASSLGGPGDTEAFF
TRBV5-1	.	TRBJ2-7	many	TGCGCCAGCAGCTTGGTAGGAGACTACGAGCAGTACTTC	CASSLVGDYEQYF
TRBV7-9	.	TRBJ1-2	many	TGTGCCAGCCCAAGGGTGAGAGGCTATGGCTACACCTTC	CASPRVRGYGYTF
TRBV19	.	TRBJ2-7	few	TGTGCCTCCCCAACGGTTGAGTACGAGCAGTACTTC	CASPTVEYEQYF
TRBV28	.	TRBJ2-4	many	TGTGCCAGCAGTTTGGGCAGGCAAAACATTCAGTACTTC	CASSLGRQNIQYF
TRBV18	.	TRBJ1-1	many	TGTGCCAGCTCACCTAACATGGGGGGGGACACTGAAGCTTTCTTT	CASSPNMGGDTEAFF
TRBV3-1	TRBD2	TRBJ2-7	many	TGTGCCAGCAGCCAAGTAGCGGGAGTCCCCTACGAGCAGTACTTC	CASSQVAGVPYEQYF
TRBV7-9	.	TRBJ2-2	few	TGTGCCAGCCGGGAACAGAACACCGGGGAGCTGTTTTTT	CASREQNTGELFF
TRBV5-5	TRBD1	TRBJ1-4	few	TGTGCCAGCAGCCTCGCTACAGGGGCCTTTAATGAAAAACTGTTTTTT	CASSLATGAFNEKLFF
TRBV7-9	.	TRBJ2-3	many	TGTGCCAGCAGGGACACAGATACGCAGTATTTT	CASRDTDTQYF
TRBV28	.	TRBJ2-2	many	TGTGCCAGCAGTTTATGGAGCTGGGGCTCGAACACCGGGGAGCTGTTTTTT	CASSLWSWGSNTGELFF
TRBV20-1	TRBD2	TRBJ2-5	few	TGCAGTGCTATCCCGGGGGGGGAGACCCAGTACTTC	CSAIPGGETQYF
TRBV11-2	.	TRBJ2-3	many	TGTGCCAGCAGCCCCACACTAGCTTTCAGCACAGATACGCAGTATTTT	CASSPTLAFSTDTQYF
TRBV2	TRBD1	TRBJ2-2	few	TGTGCCAGCAGTTTGGACAGGGGACCTAACACCGGGGAGCTGTTTTTT	CASSLDRGPNTGELFF
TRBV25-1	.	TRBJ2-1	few	TGTGCCAGCAGTGGAGGGGGACCTACCTACAATGAGCAGTTCTTC	CASSGGGPTYNEQFF
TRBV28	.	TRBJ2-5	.	TGTGCCACCTTTTTAGAGACCCAGTACTTC	CATFLETQYF